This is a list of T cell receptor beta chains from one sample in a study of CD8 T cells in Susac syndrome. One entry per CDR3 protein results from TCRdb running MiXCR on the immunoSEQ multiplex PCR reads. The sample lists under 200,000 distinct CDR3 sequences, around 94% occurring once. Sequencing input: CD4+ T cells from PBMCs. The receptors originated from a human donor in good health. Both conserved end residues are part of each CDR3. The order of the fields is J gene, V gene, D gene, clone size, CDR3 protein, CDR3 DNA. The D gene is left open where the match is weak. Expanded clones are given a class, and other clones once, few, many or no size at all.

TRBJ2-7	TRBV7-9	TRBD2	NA	CASKTSGASYEQYF	TGTGCCAGCAAGACTAGCGGGGCTTCCTACGAGCAGTACTTC
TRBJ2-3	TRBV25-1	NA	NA	CASSDSALTTDTQYF	TGTGCCAGCAGTGATTCGGCCCTGACGACAGATACGCAGTATTTT
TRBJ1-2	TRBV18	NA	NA	CASSPQLSDYGYTF	TGTGCCAGCTCACCCCAGCTATCGGACTATGGCTACACCTTC
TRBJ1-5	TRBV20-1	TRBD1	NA	CSARSQGGQPQHF	TGCAGTGCTAGGTCTCAGGGGGGACAGCCCCAGCATTTT
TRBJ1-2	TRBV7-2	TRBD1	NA	CASSRTGGVYGYTF	TGTGCCAGCAGCCGGACAGGGGGCGTTTATGGCTACACCTTC
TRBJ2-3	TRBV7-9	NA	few	CASRDVDTQYF	TGTGCCAGCAGAGACGTTGATACGCAGTATTTT
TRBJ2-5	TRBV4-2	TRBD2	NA	CASSQTAGGGETQYF	TGTGCCAGCAGCCAGACGGCGGGGGGTGGAGAGACCCAGTACTTC
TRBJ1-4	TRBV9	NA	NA	CASSAGTFNEKLFF	TGTGCCAGCAGCGCGGGGACTTTTAATGAAAAACTGTTTTTT
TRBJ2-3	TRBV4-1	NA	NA	CASSQEPSPTDTQYF	TGCGCCAGCAGCCAGGAACCTTCACCCACAGATACGCAGTATTTT
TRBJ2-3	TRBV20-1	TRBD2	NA	CSAPPSGSTDTQYF	TGCAGTGCTCCCCCTAGCGGAAGCACAGATACGCAGTATTTT
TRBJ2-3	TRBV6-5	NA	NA	CASLSSSDTQYF	TGTGCCAGCCTCAGTAGCTCAGATACGCAGTATTTT
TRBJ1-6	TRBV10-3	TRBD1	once	CAISEGRQGNSPLHF	TGTGCCATCAGTGAGGGTAGACAGGGGAATTCACCCCTCCACTTT
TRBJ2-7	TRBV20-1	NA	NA	CSARDLGDPQAYEQYF	TGCAGTGCTAGAGATCTAGGGGACCCCCAAGCTTACGAGCAGTACTTC
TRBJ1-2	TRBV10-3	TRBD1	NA	CAISPGGNYGYTF	TGTGCCATCAGTCCAGGGGGAAACTATGGCTACACCTTC
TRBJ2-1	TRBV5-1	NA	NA	CASSLRRGTVNEQFF	TGCGCCAGCAGCTTGCGTCGCGGTACCGTCAATGAGCAGTTCTTC
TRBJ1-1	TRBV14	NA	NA	CASSQDRMTEAFF	TGTGCCAGCAGCCAAGACAGGATGACTGAAGCTTTCTTT
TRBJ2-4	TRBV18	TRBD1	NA	CASSFGQGGKNIQYF	TGTGCCAGCTCCTTTGGACAGGGCGGCAAAAACATTCAGTACTTC
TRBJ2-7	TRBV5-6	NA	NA	CASSLVGGNEQYF	TGTGCCAGCAGCTTGGTGGGTGGCAACGAGCAGTACTTC
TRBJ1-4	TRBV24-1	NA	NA	CATSDFREKLFF	TGTGCCACCAGTGATTTCCGAGAAAAACTGTTTTTT
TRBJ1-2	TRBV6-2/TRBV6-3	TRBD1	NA	CASSRGQGAYGYTF	TGTGCCAGCAGTCGGGGACAGGGGGCCTATGGCTACACCTTC
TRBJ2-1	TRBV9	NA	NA	CASSVVGDEQFF	TGTGCCAGCAGCGTAGTGGGCGATGAGCAGTTCTTC
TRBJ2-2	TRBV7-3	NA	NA	CASSSGLVTGELFF	TGTGCCAGCAGCTCGGGGCTAGTCACCGGGGAGCTGTTTTTT
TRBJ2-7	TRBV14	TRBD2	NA	CASSLGLALVEQYF	TGTGCCAGCAGCCTGGGACTAGCGCTAGTCGAGCAGTACTTC
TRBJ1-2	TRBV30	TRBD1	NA	CAWTRFPGQGEGYTF	TGTGCCTGGACTCGCTTTCCGGGACAGGGGGAAGGCTACACCTTC
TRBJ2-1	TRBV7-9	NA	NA	CASSLGQGILSNEQFF	TGTGCCAGCAGCTTAGGTCAGGGAATCCTCTCCAATGAGCAGTTCTTC
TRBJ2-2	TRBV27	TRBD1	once	CASSPTPGQGYRLELFF	TGTGCCAGCAGTCCAACTCCGGGACAGGGATATCGGTTGGAGCTGTTTTTT
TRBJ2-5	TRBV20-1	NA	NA	CSEAGGAKQETQYF	TGCAGTGAAGCAGGGGGGGCAAAACAAGAGACCCAGTACTTC
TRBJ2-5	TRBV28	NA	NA	CASLDRASETQYF	TGTGCCAGCCTCGATCGAGCTTCCGAGACCCAGTACTTC
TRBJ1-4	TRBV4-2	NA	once	CASSQDGGGHEKLFF	TGTGCCAGCAGCCAAGACGGGGGCGGCCATGAAAAACTGTTTTTT
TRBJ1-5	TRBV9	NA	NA	CASSVDYSNQPQHF	TGTGCCAGCAGCGTAGATTACAGCAATCAGCCCCAGCATTTT
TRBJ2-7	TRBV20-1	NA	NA	CSAAGVREQYF	TGCAGTGCCGCTGGGGTGCGGGAGCAGTACTTC
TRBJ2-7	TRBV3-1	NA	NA	CASSQSPLGYEQYF	TGTGCCAGCAGCCAAAGCCCCCTTGGTTACGAGCAGTACTTC
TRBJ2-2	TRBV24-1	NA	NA	CATSDSLGFAGELFF	TGTGCCACCAGTGATTCCTTGGGATTTGCCGGGGAGCTGTTTTTT
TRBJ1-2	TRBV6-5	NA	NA	CASKRGDYGYTF	TGTGCCAGCAAGCGGGGAGACTATGGCTACACCTTC
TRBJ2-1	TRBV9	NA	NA	CASSVARGNYNEQFF	TGTGCCAGCAGCGTAGCGAGGGGGAACTACAATGAGCAGTTCTTC
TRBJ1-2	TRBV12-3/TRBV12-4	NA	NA	CASSFRRGSPLDGGYTF	TGTGCCAGCAGTTTTCGGCGGGGGTCACCCCTCGACGGGGGCTACACCTTC
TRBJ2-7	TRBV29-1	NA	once	CSVEEGPAEQYF	TGCAGCGTTGAGGAGGGTCCGGCTGAGCAGTACTTC
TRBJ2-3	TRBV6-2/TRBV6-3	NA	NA	CASGIRGTDTQYF	TGTGCCAGCGGGATTCGGGGCACAGATACGCAGTATTTT
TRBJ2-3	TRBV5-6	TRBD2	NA	CASRRGGAGWSDTQYF	TGTGCCAGCAGGCGGGGGGGCGCCGGATGGTCAGATACGCAGTATTTT
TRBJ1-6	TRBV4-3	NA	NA	CASSPDSSNSPLHF	TGCGCCAGCAGCCCCGACAGCTCTAATTCACCCCTCCACTTT
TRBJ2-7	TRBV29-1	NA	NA	CSDNGAAGASYEQYF	TGCAGCGACAACGGTGCGGCGGGGGCCTCCTACGAGCAGTACTTC
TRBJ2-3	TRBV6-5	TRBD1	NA	CASRRGTGGPDTQYF	TGTGCCAGCAGAAGGGGGACAGGGGGCCCAGATACGCAGTATTTT
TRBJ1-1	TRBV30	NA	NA	CAWSVQGSKAFF	TGTGCCTGGAGTGTACAGGGAAGCAAAGCTTTCTTT
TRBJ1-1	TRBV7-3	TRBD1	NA	CASSLTGFGTEAFF	TGTGCCAGCAGCCTGACAGGGTTTGGCACTGAAGCTTTCTTT
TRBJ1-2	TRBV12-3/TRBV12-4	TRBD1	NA	CASTVTGTGGYTF	TGTGCCAGCACCGTGACAGGGACAGGTGGCTACACCTTC
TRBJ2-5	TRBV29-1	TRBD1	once	CSAKENRGPETQYF	TGCAGCGCCAAGGAAAACAGGGGGCCGGAGACCCAGTACTTC
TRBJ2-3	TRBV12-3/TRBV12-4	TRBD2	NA	CASSFTLAGPDTQYF	TGTGCCAGCAGTTTCACCCTAGCGGGGCCAGATACGCAGTATTTT
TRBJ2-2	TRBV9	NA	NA	CASSFGQNTGELFF	TGTGCCAGCAGCTTCGGACAGAACACCGGGGAGCTGTTTTTT
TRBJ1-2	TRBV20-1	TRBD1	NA	CSAMDRGYYGYTF	TGCAGTGCAATGGACAGGGGGTACTATGGCTACACCTTC
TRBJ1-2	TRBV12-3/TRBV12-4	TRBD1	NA	CASSPGQGASGYTF	TGTGCCAGCAGCCCGGGACAGGGGGCGTCTGGCTACACCTTC
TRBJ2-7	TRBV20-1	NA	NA	CSAPLDYEQYF	TGCAGTGCCCCACTAGACTACGAGCAGTACTTC
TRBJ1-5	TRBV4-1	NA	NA	CASSQGTDGQPQHF	TGCGCCAGCAGCCAAGGGACAGACGGACAGCCCCAGCATTTT
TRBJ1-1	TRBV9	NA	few	CASSFGQNTEAFF	TGTGCCAGCAGCTTCGGACAGAACACTGAAGCTTTCTTT
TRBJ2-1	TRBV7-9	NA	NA	CASSSSSDNEQFF	TGTGCCAGCAGTAGTAGCTCGGACAATGAGCAGTTCTTC
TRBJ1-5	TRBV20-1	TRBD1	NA	CSARGLGQGKNQPQHF	TGCAGTGCTAGAGGGTTGGGACAGGGGAAGAATCAGCCCCAGCATTTT